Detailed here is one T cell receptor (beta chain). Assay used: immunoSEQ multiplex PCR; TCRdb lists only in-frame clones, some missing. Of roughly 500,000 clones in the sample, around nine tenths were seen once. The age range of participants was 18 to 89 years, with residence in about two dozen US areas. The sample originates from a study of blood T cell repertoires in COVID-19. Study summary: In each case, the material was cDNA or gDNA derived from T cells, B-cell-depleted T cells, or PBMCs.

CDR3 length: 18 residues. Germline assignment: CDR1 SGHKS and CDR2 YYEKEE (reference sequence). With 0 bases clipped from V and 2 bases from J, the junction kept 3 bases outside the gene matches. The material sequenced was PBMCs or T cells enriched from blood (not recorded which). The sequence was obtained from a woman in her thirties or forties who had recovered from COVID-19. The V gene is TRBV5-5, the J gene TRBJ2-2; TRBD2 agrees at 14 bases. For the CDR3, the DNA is TGTGCCAGCAGCTTGGGACTAGCGGGAGGGATAAACACCGGGGAGCTGTTTTTT. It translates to CASSLGLAGGINTGELFF.